The 7 T cell receptor beta chains below all came from one sample that was sequenced in a study of CD8 T cells in Susac syndrome. RNA in amounts of about 0.5 to 1 ug was reverse transcribed with random hexamers. TCRdb processed the immunoSEQ multiplex PCR reads anew with MiXCR; each CDR3 protein has one entry. Of fewer than 140,000 distinct CDR3 sequences detected, approximately 94% appear once; the ten largest clones hold roughly 0.38%. Sequencing was performed on CD8+ T cells from PBMCs. The origin of the receptors is a human donor with Susac syndrome.

This chain links TRBV4-3 with TRBJ2-7; a weak D match, TRBD1 (6 bases). The CDR3 sequence is 13 residues long. The V end lost 4 bases, the J end lost 7 bases, and 14 bases lay between the germline ends. CDR1 LGHNA and CDR2 YSLEER come from the germline V gene. CDR3 loop: CASSPTGDAEQYF. In DNA form, the CDR3 reads TGCGCCAGCAGCCCGACAGGCGACGCAGAGCAGTACTTC.

The chain employs TRBV4-1 and TRBJ2-1; 10 bases agree with TRBD2. The V and J ends lost 5 bases and 13 bases, in that order; junction bases with no gene match: 14. This CDR3 has 15 residues. The germline V gene has CDR1 MGHRA and CDR2 YSYEKL. The CDR3 spells CASSKLPAGGINQFF. In nucleotides, the CDR3 is TGCGCCAGCAGCAAATTACCAGCGGGGGGGATCAACCAGTTCTTC.

The gene calls are TRBV12-5 and TRBJ2-1, with TRBD2 matching 7 bases. The CDR3 runs 17 residues. The germline V gene encodes CDR1 LGHNT and CDR2 FRNRAP. The junction had 11 bases not matched to a gene; V was cut back by 2 bases and J by 4 bases. The CDR3 here is CASGLPTQRGPYNEQFF. The CDR3 DNA follows: TGTGCTAGTGGTTTGCCAACTCAGCGGGGACCTTACAATGAGCAGTTCTTC. The full variable domain, in which reference TRBV12-5 and TRBJ2-1 provide the parts outside the CDR3, is DARVTQTPRHKVTEMGQEVTMRCQPILGHNTVFWYRQTMMQGLELLAYFRNRAPLDDSGMPKDRFSAEMPDATLATLKIQPSEPRDSAVYFCASGLPTQRGPYNEQFFGPGTRLTVL.

This chain connects TRBV6-5 to TRBJ2-7; D ambiguous. V was trimmed by 0 bases and J by 2 bases, leaving 5 bases between them. Per the germline V gene, CDR1 is MNHEY and CDR2 is SVGAGI. The CDR3 loop spans 13 amino acids. The CDR3 protein is CASSYSQAYEQYF. The CDR3 region has the DNA TGTGCCAGCAGTTACTCCCAAGCCTACGAGCAGTACTTC.

The J gene is TRBJ2-3, the V gene TRBV6-5; D might be TRBD1 (6 bases). Per germline, CDR1 MNHEY and CDR2 SVGAGI. Trimming shortened V by 2 bases and J by 9 bases, and 12 bases separated the two germline ends. The CDR3 has 13 amino acids. Here the CDR3 DNA reads TGTGCCAGCAGTTACGGTGGGGGCGGGACGCAGTATTTT. This translates into CASSYGGGGTQYF.

The V call is TRBV11-2, the J call TRBJ2-4; 13 nucleotides line up with TRBD2. The V and J ends lost 5 bases and 8 bases, in that order; junction bases with no gene match: 6. Germline CDR1 reads SGHAT; CDR2 reads FQNNGV. This CDR3 is built from 15 residues. Written as DNA, the CDR3 is TGTGCCAGCAGCCCCCGGACTAGCGGGGGATACATTCAGTACTTC. Its protein is CASSPRTSGGYIQYF.

This clonotype occurred once. The rearrangement links TRBV5-1 to TRBJ1-1, with D unresolved. CDR1 is SGHRS and CDR2 is YFSETQ in the germline V gene. The V end was cut by 7 bases, the J end by 0 bases, with 7 bases between. This CDR3 contains 12 residues. CDR3 loop: CASGDLNTEAFF. The DNA of the CDR3 is TGCGCCAGCGGCGACTTGAACACTGAAGCTTTCTTT. Using reference TRBV5-1 and TRBJ1-1 for the parts outside the CDR3, the full variable domain is KAGVTQTPRYLIKTRGQQVTLSCSPISGHRSVSWYQQTPGQGLQFLFEYFSETQRNKGNFPGRFSGRQFSNSRSEMNVSTLELGDSALYLCASGDLNTEAFFGQGTRLTVV.